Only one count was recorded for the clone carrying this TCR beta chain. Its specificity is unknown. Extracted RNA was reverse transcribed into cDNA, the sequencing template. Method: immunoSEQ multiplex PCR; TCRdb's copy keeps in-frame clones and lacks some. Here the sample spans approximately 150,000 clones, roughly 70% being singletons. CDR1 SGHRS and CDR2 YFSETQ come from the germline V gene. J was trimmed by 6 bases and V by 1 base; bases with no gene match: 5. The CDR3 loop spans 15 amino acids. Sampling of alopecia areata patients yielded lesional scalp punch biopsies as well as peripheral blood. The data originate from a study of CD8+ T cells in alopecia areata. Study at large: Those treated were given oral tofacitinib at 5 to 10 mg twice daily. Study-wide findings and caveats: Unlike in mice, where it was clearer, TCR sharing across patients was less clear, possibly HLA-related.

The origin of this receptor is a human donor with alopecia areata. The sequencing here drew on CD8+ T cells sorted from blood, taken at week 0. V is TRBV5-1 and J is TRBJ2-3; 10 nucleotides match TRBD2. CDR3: CASSLRLAGEDTQYF. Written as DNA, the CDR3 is TGCGCCAGCAGCTTGCGCCTAGCGGGGGAGGATACGCAGTATTTT.